These 22 T cell receptor beta chains share one sample of origin, sequenced in a study of blood T cell repertoires in COVID-19. This table comes from immunoSEQ multiplex PCR, and its TCRdb copy is limited to in-frame clones, with some not included. The data show over 35,000 clones, around four fifths seen once. Specimen: peripheral blood. These receptors originate from a man aged 60-69 years with acute or convalescent COVID-19.

The rearrangement joins TRBV10-1 to TRBJ2-7; weak D call: TRBD2 (6 bases). CDR1 and CDR2 from the germline V gene are WNHNN and SYGVQD (reference sequence). CDR3 length equals 12 residues. Trimming removed 6 bases from V and 2 bases from J, with 8 bases in between. The CDR3 DNA reads TGCGCCAGCAGCTGGGGGGCCTACGAGCAGTACTTC. Its protein product is CASSWGAYEQYF.

The chain couples TRBV3-1 (or the pseudogene TRBV3-2) to TRBJ2-5, with D unclear. Germline V lookup: CDR1 LGHDT, CDR2 YNNKEL (reference sequence). The CDR3 extends over 14 amino acids. V gave up 0 bases and J gave up 3 bases, with 8 bases separating them. The chain's CDR3 is CASSQDYRKETQYF. In nucleotides, the CDR3 is TGTGCCAGCAGCCAAGATTACAGAAAAGAGACCCAGTACTTC.

This clone has only a few counts. The genes are TRBV7-2 and TRBJ1-1, with a weak D call TRBD1 (6 bases). CDR1 is SGHTA, CDR2 FQGNSA, per germline. The CDR3 totals 15 residues. V was pared by 7 bases and J by 1 base, with 16 bases between. CDR3 protein: CASTSSGGQNTEAFF. CDR3 sequence (DNA): TGTGCCAGCACCTCATCGGGGGGGCAGAACACTGAAGCTTTCTTT.

V and J are TRBV5-1 and TRBJ1-3; a weak D match, TRBD1 (5 bases). The CDR3 spans 14 residues. Trimming pared 4 bases from V and 2 bases from J, leaving 10 bases between. CDR1 SGHRS and CDR2 YFSETQ come from the germline V gene. CDR3 sequence reads: CASSPTGAGNTIYF. CDR3 bases: TGCGCCAGCAGCCCCACGGGGGCTGGAAACACCATATATTTT. Full variable domain (missing parts from reference TRBV5-1 and TRBJ1-3): KAGVTQTPRYLIKTRGQQVTLSCSPISGHRSVSWYQQTPGQGLQFLFEYFSETQRNKGNFPGRFSGRQFSNSRSEMNVSTLELGDSALYLCASSPTGAGNTIYFGEGSWLTVV.

This clone was observed a few times. This rearrangement joins TRBV2 to TRBJ1-1; D gene unclear. Germline V CDR1 and CDR2: SNHLY, FYNNEI. The CDR3 length is 11 residues. V gave up 9 bases and J gave up 0 bases, with 5 bases separating them. This chain's CDR3 is CASTVNTEAFF. The CDR3 nucleotides are TGTGCCAGTACGGTGAACACTGAAGCTTTCTTT.

This clone was observed a few times. V is TRBV13 and J is TRBJ1-3; D might be TRBD1 (5 bases). The CDR3 is made up of 16 amino acids. Trimming shortened V by 0 bases and J by 4 bases, and 13 bases separated the two germline ends. Per germline, CDR1 PRHDT and CDR2 FYEKMQ (reference sequence). The CDR3 DNA reads TGTGCCAGCAGCTTAGGACGTAACCCAGGGGGAAACACCATATATTTT. It translates to CASSLGRNPGGNTIYF.

On this clone itself: This sample includes further DNA sequences coding for the same CDR3. This CDR3 reads CASSEWGGMNTEAFF. DNA for the CDR3: TGTGCCAGCAGTGAATGGGGAGGGATGAACACTGAAGCTTTCTTT. The chain carries TRBV6-1 and TRBJ1-1; D call uncertain. CDR1 and CDR2 from the germline V gene are MNHNS and SASEGT. Trimming shortened V by 2 bases and J by 0 bases, and 10 bases separated the two germline ends. This CDR3 has 15 residues.

In nucleotides, the CDR3 is TGTGCCAGCAGACTCGACAGGGCTGATAATTCACCCCTCCACTTT. Protein: CASRLDRADNSPLHF. This chain joins TRBV3-1 (or the pseudogene TRBV3-2) and TRBJ1-6; 7 bases match TRBD1. Per the germline V gene, CDR1 is LGHDT and CDR2 is YNNKEL (reference sequence). CDR3 size: 15 residues. The ends lost 6 bases at V and 5 bases at J; junction bases unmatched: 7.

This clone was observed once. The chain is built from TRBV6-6 and TRBJ2-7; tentative D call: TRBD1 (6 bases). Looked up from germline, CDR1 is MNHNY and CDR2 is SVGAGI (reference sequence). The CDR3 is 15 residues long. V was cut by 2 bases and J by 1 base, with 12 bases left in between. Here the CDR3 DNA reads TGTGCCAGCAGTTACAAGGGGGACACGTCCTACGAGCAGTACTTC. This encodes CASSYKGDTSYEQYF.

This clone was counted between two and nine times. The CDR3 sequence is CASTGLAGGPKDEQFF. DNA for the CDR3: TGTGCCAGCACCGGACTAGCGGGAGGGCCCAAGGATGAGCAGTTCTTC. The chain combines TRBV6-6 with TRBJ2-1; 15 nucleotides line up with TRBD2. Germline loops: CDR1 MNHNY, CDR2 SVGAGI (reference sequence). This CDR3 has 16 residues. V shed 7 bases, J shed 8 bases, and the junction held 9 bases outside the gene matches.

Here the CDR3 reads CASSPVAIETQYF. The DNA of the CDR3 is TGTGCCAGCAGCCCCGTAGCGATAGAGACCCAGTACTTC. The chain employs TRBV12-3 or TRBV12-4 and TRBJ2-5; possibly TRBD2 for D (5 bases). The CDR3 length is 13 residues. Trimming took 6 bases from V and 4 from J, leaving 12 bases between them.

The chain links TRBV19 to TRBJ2-7; tentatively, D is TRBD1 (6 bases). This CDR3 contains 14 residues. CDR1 and CDR2 from the germline V gene are LNHDA and SQIVND (reference sequence). V lost 5 bases and J lost 0, with 11 bases in between. CDR3 sequence: CASSPRQVSYEQYF. Written as DNA, the CDR3 is TGTGCCAGTAGTCCGAGACAGGTCTCCTACGAGCAGTACTTC.

The V call is TRBV7-9, the J call TRBJ2-7; D perhaps matches TRBD1 (6 bases). The CDR3 consists of 16 residues. Germline lookup yields CDR1 SEHNR and CDR2 FQNEAQ (reference sequence). V was clipped by 2 bases and J by 0 bases, with 14 bases between them. The CDR3 DNA reads as TGTGCCAGCAGCTTATTCCCAACAGGGAACTCCTACGAGCAGTACTTC. It codes for CASSLFPTGNSYEQYF.

The V and J genes are TRBV9 and TRBJ1-2, with 7 bases matching TRBD1. The CDR3 covers 15 residues. Germline V gives CDR1 SGDLS, CDR2 YYNGEE. V shed 6 bases and J 7 bases; nucleotides not matched to a gene: 15. The CDR3 loop reads CASTQRQGATGGYTF. DNA for the CDR3: TGTGCCAGCACTCAACGACAGGGTGCGACAGGTGGCTACACCTTC. Together with reference TRBV9 and TRBJ1-2, the CDR3 gives the full variable domain: DSGVTQTPKHLITATGQRVTLRCSPRSGDLSVYWYQQSLDQGLQFLIQYYNGEERAKGNILERFSAQQFPDLHSELNLSSLELGDSALYFCASTQRQGATGGYTFGSGTRLTVV.

In its sample, this clone was seen once. The chain joins TRBV11-2 to TRBJ2-7, with 7 bases identical to TRBD2. Per germline, CDR1 SGHAT and CDR2 FQNNGV. The CDR3 has 15 residues. J gave up 1 base and V 4 bases, and 7 bases lay outside the gene matches. CDR3 in DNA: TGTGCCAGCAGCTACGGGGGAGGGAAATCCTACGAGCAGTACTTC. Protein: CASSYGGGKSYEQYF.

The DNA for the CDR3 is TGCGCCAGCAGCCAAGGGCTTCCCCCAAACACCATATATTTT. Amino acid sequence: CASSQGLPPNTIYF. V usage is TRBV4-1 and J usage is TRBJ1-3; D unresolved. The CDR3 sequence is 14 residues long. Germline V gene lookup returns CDR1 MGHRA and CDR2 YSYEKL. V was pared by 1 base and J by 6 bases, with 10 bases between.

The chain couples TRBV4-1 to TRBJ2-3; D might be TRBD2 (5 bases). V lost 0 bases to trimming and J lost 6 bases, with 13 bases between them. The V gene's germline CDR1 is MGHRA and CDR2 YSYEKL. The CDR3 consists of 15 residues. CDR3 region: CASSQENGIGDTQYF. Written as DNA, the CDR3 is TGCGCCAGCAGCCAAGAGAACGGGATCGGCGATACGCAGTATTTT.

This chain uses TRBV4-3 with TRBJ2-3; no clear D. There are 13 residues in the CDR3. Looked up from germline, CDR1 is LGHNA and CDR2 is YSLEER. Trimming took off 3 bases at V and 3 bases at J, with 7 bases between the two ends. The CDR3 coding sequence is TGCGCCAGCAGCCAGTCTTATACAGATACGCAGTATTTT. Its protein is CASSQSYTDTQYF.

The rearrangement uses TRBV5-1 and TRBJ2-3, with 13 bases that match TRBD2. V lost 6 bases and J lost 3; bases outside the gene matches: 10. This CDR3 spans 17 amino acids. Germline CDR1 SGHRS, CDR2 YFSETQ. CDR3 sequence (DNA): TGCGCCAGCACCATTGGGGGGACTAGCGGGATAACAGATACGCAGTATTTT. Amino acids: CASTIGGTSGITDTQYF.

The chain recombines TRBV30 with TRBJ2-7; tentatively, D is TRBD1 (6 bases). This CDR3 spans 17 amino acids. Germline CDR1 and CDR2: GTSNPN and SVGIG (reference sequence). The V gene lost 2 bases and the J gene lost 1 base, with 21 bases spanning the gap. The CDR3 is CAWSPRPGTPHSYEQYF. CDR3 nucleotide sequence: TGTGCCTGGAGTCCTAGACCCGGGACACCTCATTCCTACGAGCAGTACTTC.

The J gene is TRBJ1-5, the V gene TRBV19; maybe TRBD1 (6 bases). Germline V gene lookup returns CDR1 LNHDA and CDR2 SQIVND (reference sequence). CDR3 length: 14 amino acids. Between the trimmed V and J ends, which lost 2 bases and 4 bases, there was a span of 9 bases. The CDR3 DNA reads as TGTGCCAGTAGTATATCAGGGGAGAATCAGCCCCAGCATTTT. Its translation: CASSISGENQPQHF.

The chain has TRBV7-6 and TRBJ2-7, with TRBD1 identical over 8 bases. The CDR3 loop spans 15 amino acids. With 3 bases clipped from V and 6 bases from J, the junction kept 10 bases outside the gene matches. Germline assignment: CDR1 SGHVS and CDR2 FNYEAQ. This CDR3 reads CASSFLAGGLSEQYF. The DNA for the CDR3 is TGTGCCAGCAGCTTTTTGGCAGGGGGCCTATCCGAGCAGTACTTC.